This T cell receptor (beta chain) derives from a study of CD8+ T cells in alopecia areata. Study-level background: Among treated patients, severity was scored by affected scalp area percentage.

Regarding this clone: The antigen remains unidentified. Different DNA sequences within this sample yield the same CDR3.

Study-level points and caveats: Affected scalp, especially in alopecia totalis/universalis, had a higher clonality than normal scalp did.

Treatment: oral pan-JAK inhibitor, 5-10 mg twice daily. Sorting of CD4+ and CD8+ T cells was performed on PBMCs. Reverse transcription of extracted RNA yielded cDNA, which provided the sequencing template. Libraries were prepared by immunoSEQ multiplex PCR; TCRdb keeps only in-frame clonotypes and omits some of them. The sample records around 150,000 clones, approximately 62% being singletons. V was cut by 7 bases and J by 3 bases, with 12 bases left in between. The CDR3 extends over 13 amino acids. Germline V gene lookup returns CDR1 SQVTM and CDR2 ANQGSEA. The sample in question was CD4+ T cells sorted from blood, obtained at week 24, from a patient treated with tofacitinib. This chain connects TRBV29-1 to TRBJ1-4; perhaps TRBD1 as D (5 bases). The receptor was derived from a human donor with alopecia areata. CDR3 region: CSGGGRANEKLFF. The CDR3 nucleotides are TGCAGCGGGGGGGGACGAGCTAATGAAAAACTGTTTTTT.